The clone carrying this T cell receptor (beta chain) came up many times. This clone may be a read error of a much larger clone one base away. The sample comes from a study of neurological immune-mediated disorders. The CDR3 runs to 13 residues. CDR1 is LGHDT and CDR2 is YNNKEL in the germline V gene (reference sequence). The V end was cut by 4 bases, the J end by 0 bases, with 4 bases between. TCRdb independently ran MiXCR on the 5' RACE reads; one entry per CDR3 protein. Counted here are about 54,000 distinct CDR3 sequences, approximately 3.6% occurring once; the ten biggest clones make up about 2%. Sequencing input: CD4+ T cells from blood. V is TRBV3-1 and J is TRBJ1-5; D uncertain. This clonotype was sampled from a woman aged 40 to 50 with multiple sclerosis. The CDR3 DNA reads TGTGCCAGCAGCCTTTATAGCAATCAGCCCCAGCATTTT. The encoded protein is CASSLYSNQPQHF.